The 24 T cell receptor beta chains listed next were all sequenced from one sample in a study of blood T cells in healthy people across ages. Primers used in a second PCR of about 7 to 11 cycles were a sample-barcoded 5' primer and a J-beta primer mix. Each CDR3 protein gets one entry after TCRdb re-called the 5' RACE reads with MiXCR. The sample has around 1,800,000 distinct CDR3 sequences; 35% to 50% are singletons. Sequencing was performed on blood. These receptors were collected from a human donor in good health.

This clonotype has only one observation. The V and J genes are TRBV20-1 and TRBJ2-3; TRBD2 matches at 12 bases. This CDR3 has 19 residues. Trimming cost V 2 bases and J 2 bases; bases outside gene matches: 14. CDR1 and CDR2 from the germline V gene are DFQATT and SNEGSKA (reference sequence). This chain's CDR3 is CSARKTLAGGGSDTDTQYF. The CDR3 DNA reads as TGCAGTGCTAGAAAAACTCTAGCGGGGGGGGGAAGTGACACAGATACGCAGTATTTT.

This clonotype was seen just once. The chain joins TRBV3-1 to TRBJ2-7; 11 bases are a match to TRBD2. CDR1 LGHDT and CDR2 YNNKEL come from the germline V gene (reference sequence). V lost 0 bases to trimming and J lost 3 bases; unmatched junction nucleotides: 1. The CDR3 has 15 amino acids. The CDR3 DNA sequence: TGTGCCAGCAGCCAAGAGCTAGCGGGGGGCTACGAGCAGTACGTC. It specifies CASSQELAGGYEQYV.

The chain recombines TRBV5-1 with TRBJ2-2; perhaps TRBD1 as D (5 bases). The V end was cut by 2 bases, the J end by 6 bases, with 14 bases between. Germline assignment: CDR1 SGHRS and CDR2 YFSETQ. The CDR3 consists of 15 residues. The CDR3 region has the DNA TGCGCCAGCAGCTTAGTGGCAGGGAAGTCCGGGGAGCTGTTTTTT. Its translation is CASSLVAGKSGELFF.

This clonotype has only a few counts. For the CDR3, the DNA is TGTGCCGTCAGGCGAATGAACACTGAAGCTTTCTTT. Translated: CAVRRMNTEAFF. The chain has TRBV28 and TRBJ1-1, with unresolved D. Trimming removed 11 bases from V and 0 bases from J, with 10 bases in between. Germline lookup yields CDR1 MDHEN and CDR2 SYDVKM. The CDR3 is 12 amino acids. Full variable domain (outside the CDR3, taken from reference TRBV28 and TRBJ1-1): DVKVTQSSRYLVKRTGEKVFLECVQDMDHENMFWYRQDPGLGLRLIYFSYDVKMKEKGDIPEGYSVSREKKERFSLILESASTNQTSMYLCAVRRMNTEAFFGQGTRLTVV.

A few counts support this clonotype. The J gene is TRBJ2-5, the V gene TRBV3-1; TRBD1 matches at 7 bases. The germline V gene encodes CDR1 LGHDT and CDR2 YNNKEL (reference sequence). Germline trimming cut 4 bases from V and 2 bases from J; bases unmatched to any gene: 10. The CDR3 totals 16 residues. The DNA for the CDR3 is TGTGCCAGCAGCCCGCACAGGGGTTTGAGACAAGAGACCCAGTACTTC. Residues: CASSPHRGLRQETQYF.

This clonotype has more than one count but fewer than ten. J is TRBJ2-7 and V is TRBV6-2 or TRBV6-3; possible D gene TRBD2, 5 bases. Trimming pared 6 bases from V and 2 bases from J, leaving 14 bases between. Germline values: CDR1 MNHEY, CDR2 SVGEGT. The CDR3 consists of 14 residues. CDR3 loop: CASRSGDPAYEQYF. The CDR3 DNA sequence: TGTGCCAGCAGAAGCGGCGACCCAGCCTACGAGCAGTACTTC.

This sequence joins TRBV7-9 and TRBJ2-2; D call uncertain. CDR1 is SEHNR and CDR2 is FQNEAQ in the germline V gene (reference sequence). The CDR3 sequence is 13 residues long. V was cut by 5 bases and J by 5 bases, with 9 bases left in between. The chain's CDR3 is CASSATLTGELFF. CDR3 coding DNA: TGTGCCAGCAGCGCGACCCTAACCGGGGAGCTGTTTTTT.

The chain employs TRBV7-2 and TRBJ2-3; perhaps TRBD2 as D (7 bases). The CDR3 has 16 residues. Germline assignment: CDR1 SGHTA and CDR2 FQGNSA. V lost 1 base and J lost 4, with 15 bases in between. The CDR3 DNA sequence: TGTGCCAGCAGCTTAGGTGGAGGGGGGGCCTCAGATACGCAGTATTTT. Translation gives CASSLGGGGASDTQYF.

The chain carries TRBV12-3 or TRBV12-4 and TRBJ1-2; unclear D gene. V was trimmed by 6 bases and J by 3 bases, leaving 11 bases between them. The CDR3 loop spans 13 amino acids. The CDR3 sequence is CASSRYSDYGYTF. The CDR3 bases are TGTGCCAGCAGCCGCTACAGTGACTATGGCTACACCTTC.

For the CDR3, the DNA is TGCGCCAGGAAAATCCGGACAGCCGTGTTACGGCTCACCCTACTGAACACTGAAGCTTTCTTT. As protein: CARKIRTAVLRLTLLNTEAFF. This chain links TRBV4-1 with TRBJ1-1; D possibly corresponds to TRBD1 (6 bases). The CDR3 is 21 residues long. Germline V lookup: CDR1 MGHRA, CDR2 YSYEKL. The V end lost 9 bases, the J end lost 0 bases, and 35 bases lay between the germline ends.

This rearrangement joins TRBV7-2 to TRBJ1-1, with D tentatively TRBD1 (5 bases). The V gene lost 1 base and the J gene lost 10 bases, with 10 bases spanning the gap. This CDR3 has 12 residues. Germline V gene sequence: CDR1 SGHTA, CDR2 FQGNSA. CDR3 sequence reads: CASSLVRGRAFF. Written as DNA, the CDR3 is TGTGCCAGCAGCTTAGTGAGGGGTAGAGCTTTCTTT.

To note about this clonotype: Because the CDR3 is missing its conserved closing phenylalanine or tryptophan, this is likely a read error. V is TRBV10-3 and J is TRBJ1-5; 7 positions match TRBD1. Trimming cost V 5 bases and J 4 bases; bases outside gene matches: 2. The CDR3 totals 13 residues. Germline V gene lookup returns CDR1 ENHRY and CDR2 SYGVKD. CDR3 residues: CAISSQGNQPQHC. CDR3 nucleotide sequence: TGTGCCATCAGTTCACAGGGGAATCAGCCCCAGCATTGT.

The CDR3 reads CASSPYRVGAGSGANVLTF. As DNA, the CDR3 is TGTGCCAGCAGTCCATACAGGGTGGGGGCCGGCTCTGGGGCCAACGTCCTGACTTTC. V and J are TRBV11-2 and TRBJ2-6; D possibly corresponds to TRBD1 (6 bases). The CDR3 totals 19 residues. Germline loops: CDR1 SGHAT, CDR2 FQNNGV. The ends were cut back, 6 bases at V and 0 bases at J, with 21 bases in the middle. The whole variable domain, remainder taken from reference TRBV11-2 and TRBJ2-6, is EAGVAQSPRYKIIEKRQSVAFWCNPISGHATLYWYQQILGQGPKLLIQFQNNGVVDDSQLPKDRFSAERLKGVDSTLKIQPAKLEDSAVYLCASSPYRVGAGSGANVLTFGAGSRLTVL.

Only a few counts were recorded for this clonotype. The genes are TRBV3-1 and TRBJ2-1; D possibly matches TRBD1 or TRBD2 (5 bases each). The germline V gene encodes CDR1 LGHDT and CDR2 YNNKEL (reference sequence). This CDR3 has 18 residues. The V end lost 4 bases, the J end lost 4 bases, and 23 bases lay between the germline ends. The CDR3 loop is CASSPLGDVWSPYNEQFF. As DNA, the CDR3 is TGTGCCAGCAGCCCCCTTGGGGACGTTTGGAGTCCATACAATGAGCAGTTCTTC.

The chain is built from TRBV5-1 and TRBJ2-2; no clear D. Deletions cut 0 bases from V and 0 bases from J, with 6 bases between. The CDR3 runs 15 residues. CDR1 SGHRS and CDR2 YFSETQ come from the germline V gene. The CDR3 nucleotides are TGCGCCAGCAGCTTGGTGGCCACGAACACCGGGGAGCTGTTTTTT. This translates into CASSLVATNTGELFF.

The rearrangement uses TRBV6-1 and TRBJ1-1; 9 positions match TRBD1. Germline V gene data show CDR1 as MNHNS and CDR2 as SASEGT. The CDR3 length is 16 residues. V lost 5 bases and J lost 0; bases outside the gene matches: 7. The CDR3 protein is CASSTPGQGMNTEAFF. CDR3 in DNA: TGTGCCAGCAGTACCCCAGGACAGGGGATGAACACTGAAGCTTTCTTT.

The chain couples TRBV7-2 to TRBJ2-1; D is possibly TRBD2 (6 bases). CDR3 length: 13 residues. V lost 5 bases to trimming and J lost 9 bases, with 14 bases between them. Germline loops: CDR1 SGHTA, CDR2 FQGNSA. The CDR3 loop reads CASSTSAGSEQFF. Here the CDR3 DNA reads TGTGCCAGCAGCACTTCGGCGGGGTCTGAGCAGTTCTTC.

This clonotype was seen more than once but under ten times. The genes are TRBV29-1 and TRBJ1-1; no clear D gene. Germline loops: CDR1 SQVTM, CDR2 ANQGSEA. V was shortened by 4 bases and J by 1 base, with 7 bases between the two germline ends. This CDR3 spans 12 amino acids. The CDR3 bases are TGCAGCGTTGTTATCACGAACACTGAAGCTTTCTTT. This translates into CSVVITNTEAFF.

This clonotype was detected many times. The chain uses TRBV4-1 and TRBJ2-1, with 7 bases fitting TRBD2. The CDR3 extends over 17 amino acids. Germline V CDR1 and CDR2: MGHRA, YSYEKL. V lost 10 bases and J lost 6; bases outside the gene matches: 21. The CDR3 region is CATNSPLKAGVGNEQFF. The CDR3 coding sequence is TGCGCCACCAACTCACCCCTGAAGGCGGGAGTCGGCAATGAGCAGTTCTTC.

About this clonotype itself: Just one base apart from a much larger clone, this may be a read error. This is likely a read error, given that the CDR3 carries no conserved phenylalanine or tryptophan at its end. The chain's CDR3 is CATGVVLGGEQYL. Here the CDR3 DNA reads TGTGCCACCGGGGTCGTATTAGGTGGCGAGCAGTACCTC. The V call is TRBV12-3 or TRBV12-4, the J call TRBJ2-5; possibly TRBD2 for D (5 bases). The J call may be wrong; the DNA end is better matched by TRBJ2-7. This CDR3 has 13 residues.

The CDR3 sequence is CASRGVWGIDYGYTF. CDR3 nucleotide sequence: TGTGCCAGCAGAGGGGTTTGGGGTATCGACTATGGCTACACCTTC. The J gene is TRBJ1-2, the V gene TRBV6-1; D is possibly TRBD1 (5 bases). V lost 6 bases, J lost 3 bases, and 17 bases lay in between. Germline CDR1 is MNHNS and CDR2 is SASEGT. This CDR3 has 15 amino acids.

There are a few counts of this clonotype. The rearrangement uses TRBV4-2 and TRBJ2-4, with D perhaps TRBD2 (5 bases). The CDR3 extends over 16 amino acids. Looked up from germline, CDR1 is LGHNA and CDR2 is YNFKEQ. The V end was cut by 0 bases, the J end by 9 bases, with 18 bases between. CDR3 amino acids: CASSQEPPESGGIQYF. The CDR3 nucleotides read TGTGCCAGCAGCCAAGAGCCCCCGGAAAGCGGAGGCATTCAGTACTTC.

The chain couples TRBV3-1 to TRBJ2-7; 7 bases are a match to TRBD2. The J call is doubtful: the DNA matches TRBJ2-5 better. The CDR3 contains 15 residues. The germline V gene encodes CDR1 LGHDT and CDR2 YNNKEL (reference sequence). The CDR3 bases are TGTGCCAGCAGCCAAGATATATCGGGGGGAGAGACCCAGTACTTC. This encodes CASSQDISGGETQYF.

This clonotype was recorded a few times. This sequence joins TRBV6-6 and TRBJ2-7, with 7 nucleotides matching TRBD1. With V trimmed by 6 bases and J by 2 bases, 7 bases remained unmatched. Germline V gene sequence: CDR1 MNHNY, CDR2 SVGAGI (reference sequence). This CDR3 comprises 14 residues. The DNA for the CDR3 is TGTGCCAGCAGAGGCACAGGGGAACCCTACGAGCAGTACTTC. This codes for CASRGTGEPYEQYF.